Following are 10 T cell receptor beta chains from one sample sequenced in a study of response to subunit inactivated influenza vaccine. One entry per CDR3 protein, called by TCRdb with MiXCR from the RT-PCR reads. The sample carries 400,000 to 650,000 distinct CDR3 sequences, approximately 7.7% recorded once. The sample here was PBMCs from blood, taken roughly 24 months after vaccination. The receptors derive from a man between 50 and 75 years old who received an inactivated influenza vaccine.

This clonotype was counted a few times. CDR3 loop: CASSFGLPGETQYF. Here the CDR3 DNA reads TGTGCCAGCAGTTTTGGACTCCCGGGGGAGACCCAGTACTTC. The rearrangement links TRBV12-3 or TRBV12-4 to TRBJ2-5; tentative D call: TRBD2 (5 bases). There are 14 residues in the CDR3. V lost 3 bases to trimming and J lost 5 bases, with 13 bases between them.

This clonotype was recorded many times. The V call is TRBV7-2, the J call TRBJ1-4, with D perhaps TRBD1 (6 bases). This CDR3 is 14 amino acids long. Germline V gives CDR1 SGHTA, CDR2 FQGNSA. Trimming cost V 5 bases and J 5 bases, with 12 bases left between them. The CDR3 here is CASSPSGQNEKLFF. CDR3 coding DNA: TGTGCCAGCAGCCCTTCGGGACAAAATGAAAAACTGTTTTTT. The full variable domain, in which reference TRBV7-2 and TRBJ1-4 provide the parts outside the CDR3, is GAGVSQSPSNKVTEKGKDVELRCDPISGHTALYWYRQSLGQGLEFLIYFQGNSAPDKSGLPSDRFSAERTGGSVSTLTIQRTQQEDSAVYLCASSPSGQNEKLFFGSGTQLSVL.

This clonotype was counted many times. One end of the junction fails to match germline, which may point to a read error. The chain joins TRBV7-2 to TRBJ1-5; 7 bases are a match to TRBD1. Germline CDR1 is SGHTA and CDR2 is FQGNSA. The CDR3 is 15 amino acids. The CDR3 region has the DNA TGTGCCAGCAGCAAACAGGGGACAAGCAACCAGCCCCAGCATTTT. This sequence encodes CASSKQGTSNQPQHF.

This clonotype was seen ten or more times. The chain is built from TRBV3-1 and TRBJ2-2; a weak D match, TRBD2 (5 bases). Trimming took off 0 bases at V and 0 bases at J, with 14 bases between the two ends. The CDR3 contains 18 residues. CDR1 and CDR2 from the germline V gene are LGHDT and YNNKEL (reference sequence). CDR3 DNA sequence: TGTGCCAGCAGCCAAGATTATCCCAGCGGACCGAACACCGGGGAGCTGTTTTTT. Its translation: CASSQDYPSGPNTGELFF.

In its sample, this clonotype was seen a few times. A read error may account for a junction end that differs from germline. This chain uses TRBV5-4 with TRBJ2-2; 14 nucleotides align to TRBD2. Germline V CDR1 and CDR2: SGHNT, YYREEE (reference sequence). The CDR3 extends over 16 amino acids. CDR3 bases: TGTGCCAGCAACTTGGGACTAGCGGGAGTCACCGGGGAGCTGTTTTTT. Amino acid sequence: CASNLGLAGVTGELFF.

CDR3 in DNA: TGTGCCAGCAGCCCCGGAGGGACTAGCACGTTAGCCAAAAACATTCAGTACTTC. Its translation: CASSPGGTSTLAKNIQYF. This rearrangement joins TRBV12-3 or TRBV12-4 to TRBJ2-4, with 9 bases identical to TRBD2. V lost 6 bases, J lost 0 bases, and 12 bases stayed unmatched. The length of the CDR3 is 18 residues.

This clonotype was seen only a few times. This chain links TRBV6-1 with TRBJ1-2; D possibly corresponds to TRBD1 (5 bases). CDR1 MNHNS and CDR2 SASEGT come from the germline V gene. CDR3 length equals 13 residues. V was trimmed by 6 bases and J by 4 bases, leaving 12 bases between them. For the CDR3, the DNA is TGTGCCAGCAGCCAGACAGACCTCTATGGCTACACCTTC. It yields the protein CASSQTDLYGYTF.

The sample holds many counts of this clonotype. Here the CDR3 reads CASSRLQGVPEAFF. In nucleotides, the CDR3 is TGTGCCAGCAGCCGCCTACAGGGGGTCCCTGAAGCTTTCTTT. V gene TRBV7-9 combines with J gene TRBJ1-1; 8 bases are a match to TRBD1. V was clipped by 5 bases and J by 6 bases; unmatched bases: 8. The CDR3 length is 14 residues. CDR1 is SEHNR and CDR2 is FQNEAQ in the germline V gene (reference sequence).

This chain links TRBV20-1 with TRBJ2-1; 15 bases map to TRBD2. The CDR3 contains 15 residues. Trimming removed 2 bases from V and 9 bases from J; junction bases left unmatched: 5. Germline V gives CDR1 DFQATT, CDR2 SNEGSKA (reference sequence). The CDR3 here is CSARKPGLAGGEQFF. In DNA, the CDR3 is TGCAGTGCTAGAAAGCCGGGACTAGCGGGAGGTGAGCAGTTCTTC.

This chain connects TRBV20-1 to TRBJ2-1; 7 bases fit TRBD2. CDR1 DFQATT and CDR2 SNEGSKA come from the germline V gene (reference sequence). This CDR3 has 15 amino acids. J gave up 10 bases and V 5 bases, and 17 bases lay outside the gene matches. The CDR3 nucleotides are TGCAGTGCTGAGTCCAGGCGGGAGATTCGCGGGGAGCAGTTCTTC. This gives the protein CSAESRREIRGEQFF.